Listed here are 13 T cell receptor beta chains from one sample, sequenced in a study of blood T cells in healthy people across ages. A sample-barcoded 5' primer and a J-beta primer mix were used in a second PCR of roughly 6 to 11 cycles. A single record per CDR3 protein comes from TCRdb applying MiXCR to the 5' RACE reads. The sample lists some 1,500,000 distinct CDR3 sequences; 35% to 45% were seen once. What was sequenced was blood. The origin of the receptors is a woman between 18 and 29 years old in good health.

This rearrangement joins TRBV12-3 or TRBV12-4 to TRBJ2-6, with 7 bases aligning to TRBD2. The ends lost 6 bases at V and 0 bases at J; junction bases unmatched: 8. This CDR3 contains 17 residues. CDR3 bases: TGTGCCAGCAGAGTCGGGGGGTCCAACTCTGGGGCCAACGTCCTGACTTTC. As protein: CASRVGGSNSGANVLTF.

This clonotype was detected a few times. CDR3 in amino acids: CSAREAEGKLFF. The CDR3 DNA follows: TGCAGTGCCCGCGAAGCCGAGGGAAAACTGTTTTTT. The chain uses TRBV20-1 and TRBJ1-4; D remains ambiguous. CDR1 is DFQATT, CDR2 SNEGSKA, per germline (reference sequence). The CDR3 runs to 12 residues. With 6 bases removed from V and 10 bases from J, the gap between germline ends came to 15 bases.

The rearrangement links TRBV7-2 to TRBJ1-2, with TRBD1 matching over 7 bases. J gave up 9 bases and V 1 base, and 11 bases lay outside the gene matches. The CDR3 length is 15 residues. Per germline, CDR1 SGHTA and CDR2 FQGNSA. CDR3 in DNA: TGTGCCAGCAGCTTAGAACCTGGACAGGAGGCAAGCTACACCTTC. Its protein product is CASSLEPGQEASYTF.

V gene TRBV25-1 combines with J gene TRBJ2-1; TRBD2 aligns across 7 bases. CDR3 size: 16 residues. V lost 4 bases to trimming and J lost 3 bases; unmatched junction nucleotides: 9. Germline V gene sequence: CDR1 MGHDK, CDR2 SYGVNS. CDR3 loop: CASSGYTSAYYNEQFF. In nucleotides, the CDR3 is TGTGCCAGCAGTGGATACACTAGCGCCTACTACAATGAGCAGTTCTTC.

This clonotype has more than one count but fewer than ten. The rearrangement links TRBV12-3 or TRBV12-4 to TRBJ2-3; D not resolved. Between the trimmed V and J ends, which lost 5 bases and 4 bases, there was a span of 10 bases. This CDR3 is built from 13 residues. CDR3 bases: TGTGCCAGCAGTCGAGAGGTACCAGATACGCAGTATTTT. Translating it yields CASSREVPDTQYF.

CDR3 DNA sequence: TGTGCCAGCAGTCGCTGGACCCCGCTGCACCAAGAGACCCAGTACTTC. This sequence encodes CASSRWTPLHQETQYF. The chain joins TRBV6-2 or TRBV6-3 to TRBJ2-5; the D is unclear. Germline CDR1 reads MNHEY; CDR2 reads SVGEGT. Trimming stripped 5 bases from V and 0 bases from J, with 16 bases between. CDR3 length: 16 residues.

V gene TRBV20-1 combines with J gene TRBJ2-1, with 9 bases lining up with TRBD2. The CDR3 extends over 14 amino acids. Germline assignment: CDR1 DFQATT and CDR2 SNEGSKA (reference sequence). V lost 1 base, J lost 7 bases, and 5 bases stayed unmatched. Here the CDR3 DNA reads TGCAGTGCTAGAGCTAGCGGGGATTGGAATGAGCAGTTCTTC. Its translation is CSARASGDWNEQFF.

The V gene is TRBV7-8, the J gene TRBJ2-5, with 8 bases matching TRBD1. Matching the DNA end better, TRBJ2-4 makes the J call doubtful. This CDR3 contains 13 residues. Germline-derived CDR1 and CDR2 are SGHVS and FQNEAQ. The CDR3 bases are TGTGCCAGCAGGGCCAGGGGGCGGAACATTCAGTACTTC. Its protein product is CASRARGRNIQYF.

A remark on this clonotype: At one boundary the junction diverges from the germline segment, which might be a read error. The genes are TRBV20-1 and TRBJ2-6, with D possibly TRBD1 on 6 matching bases. The CDR3 has 13 residues. Looked up from germline, CDR1 is DFQATT and CDR2 is SNEGSKA (reference sequence). CDR3 sequence: CSARTAGANVPTF. The CDR3 bases are TGCAGTGCTAGGACTGCAGGGGCCAACGTCCCGACTTTC.

This chain links TRBV20-1 with TRBJ2-3; 9 bases match TRBD2. The CDR3 consists of 16 residues. Trimming cost V 0 bases and J 9 bases; bases outside gene matches: 13. CDR1 and CDR2 (germline): DFQATT, SNEGSKA (reference sequence). CDR3 sequence (DNA): TGCAGTGCTAGAGATCGAGTAGCGGGAGCTAGTCAGACGCAGTATTTT. This translates into CSARDRVAGASQTQYF.

This clonotype came up many times. The CDR3 sequence is CSAQAWDNYGYTF. The CDR3 region has the DNA TGCAGCGCCCAAGCTTGGGACAACTATGGCTACACCTTC. V usage is TRBV29-1 and J usage is TRBJ1-2; D may be TRBD1 (5 bases). The CDR3 totals 13 residues. Germline V CDR1 and CDR2: SQVTM, ANQGSEA. V lost 7 bases to trimming and J lost 2 bases, with 14 bases between them.

This sequence joins TRBV11-2 and TRBJ2-3; TRBD1 agrees at 7 bases. J gave up 0 bases and V 5 bases, and 8 bases lay outside the gene matches. The germline V gene encodes CDR1 SGHAT and CDR2 FQNNGV. The CDR3 extends over 16 amino acids. CDR3 in amino acids: CASSLARTGSTDTQYF. CDR3 bases: TGTGCCAGCAGCCTAGCCAGGACAGGTAGCACAGATACGCAGTATTTT.

This clonotype was counted only a few times. The J gene is TRBJ2-3, the V gene TRBV29-1; no definite D call. Trimming took off 7 bases at V and 0 bases at J, with 14 bases between the two ends. The length of the CDR3 is 14 residues. Germline CDR1 and CDR2: SQVTM and ANQGSEA. This chain's CDR3 is CSGTGGYSTDTQYF. The CDR3 nucleotides read TGCAGCGGTACTGGCGGATATAGCACAGATACGCAGTATTTT.